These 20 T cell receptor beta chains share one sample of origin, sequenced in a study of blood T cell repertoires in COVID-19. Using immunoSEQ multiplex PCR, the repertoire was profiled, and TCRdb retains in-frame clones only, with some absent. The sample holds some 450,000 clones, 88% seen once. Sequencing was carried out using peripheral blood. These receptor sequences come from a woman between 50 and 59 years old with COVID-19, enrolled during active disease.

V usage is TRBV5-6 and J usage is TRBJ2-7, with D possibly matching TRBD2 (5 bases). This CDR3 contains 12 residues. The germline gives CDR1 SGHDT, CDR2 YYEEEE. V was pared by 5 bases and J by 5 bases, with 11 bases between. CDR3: CASRTTTHEQYF. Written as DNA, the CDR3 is TGTGCCAGCAGGACTACTACGCACGAGCAGTACTTC.

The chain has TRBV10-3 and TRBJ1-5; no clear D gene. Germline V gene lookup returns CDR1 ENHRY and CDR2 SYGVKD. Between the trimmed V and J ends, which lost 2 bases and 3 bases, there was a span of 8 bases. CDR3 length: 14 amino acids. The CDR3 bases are TGTGCCATCAGTGAGGGCCTCACCAATCAGCCCCAGCATTTT. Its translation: CAISEGLTNQPQHF.

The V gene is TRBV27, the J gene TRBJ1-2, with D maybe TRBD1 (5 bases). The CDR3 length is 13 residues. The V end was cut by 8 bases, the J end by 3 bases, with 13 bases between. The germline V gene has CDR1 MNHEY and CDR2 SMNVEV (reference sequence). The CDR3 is CASGFTGDYGYTF. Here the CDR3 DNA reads TGTGCCAGCGGGTTTACAGGCGACTATGGCTACACCTTC.

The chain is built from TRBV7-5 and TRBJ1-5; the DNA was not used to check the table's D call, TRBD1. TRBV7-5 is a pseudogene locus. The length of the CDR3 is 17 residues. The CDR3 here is CARSLGGQGNRNQPQHF. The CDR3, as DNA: TGTGCCAGAAGCTTAGGAGGACAGGGGAATCGCAATCAGCCCCAGCATTTT.

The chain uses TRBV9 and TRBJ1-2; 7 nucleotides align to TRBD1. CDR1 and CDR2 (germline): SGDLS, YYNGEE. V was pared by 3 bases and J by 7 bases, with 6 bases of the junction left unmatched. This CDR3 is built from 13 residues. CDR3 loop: CASSAGDSSGYTF. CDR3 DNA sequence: TGTGCCAGCAGCGCCGGGGACAGCTCTGGCTACACCTTC.

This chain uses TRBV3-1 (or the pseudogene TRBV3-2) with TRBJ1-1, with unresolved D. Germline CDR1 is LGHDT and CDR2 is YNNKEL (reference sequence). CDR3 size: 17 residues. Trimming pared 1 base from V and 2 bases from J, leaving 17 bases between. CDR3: CASSQALRRVGNTEAFF. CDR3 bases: TGTGCCAGCAGCCAAGCCCTAAGGCGGGTCGGAAACACTGAAGCTTTCTTT.

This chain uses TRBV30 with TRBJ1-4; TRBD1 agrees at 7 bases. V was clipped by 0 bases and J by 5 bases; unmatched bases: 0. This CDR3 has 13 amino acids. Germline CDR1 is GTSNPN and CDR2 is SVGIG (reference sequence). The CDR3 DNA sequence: TGTGCCTGGAGTGTGGACAGGAATGAAAAACTGTTTTTT. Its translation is CAWSVDRNEKLFF.

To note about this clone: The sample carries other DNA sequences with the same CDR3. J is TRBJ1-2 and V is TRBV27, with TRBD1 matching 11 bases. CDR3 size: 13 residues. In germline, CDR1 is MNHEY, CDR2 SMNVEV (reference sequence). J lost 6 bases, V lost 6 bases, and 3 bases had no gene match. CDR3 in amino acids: CASSSGQGDGYTF. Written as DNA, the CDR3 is TGTGCCAGCAGCTCGGGACAGGGGGATGGCTACACCTTC.

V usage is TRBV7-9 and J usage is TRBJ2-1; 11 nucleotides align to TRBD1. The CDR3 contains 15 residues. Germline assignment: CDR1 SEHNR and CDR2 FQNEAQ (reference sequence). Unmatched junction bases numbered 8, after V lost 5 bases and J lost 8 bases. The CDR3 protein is CASSPPGQGGDEQFF. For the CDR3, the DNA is TGTGCCAGCAGCCCTCCGGGACAGGGGGGAGATGAGCAGTTCTTC.

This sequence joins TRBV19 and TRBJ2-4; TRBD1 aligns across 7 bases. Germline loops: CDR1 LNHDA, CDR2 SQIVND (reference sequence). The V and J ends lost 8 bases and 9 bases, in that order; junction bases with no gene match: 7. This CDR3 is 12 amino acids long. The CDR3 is CASGAGGTIQYF. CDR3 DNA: TGTGCCAGTGGGGCAGGGGGAACCATTCAGTACTTC.

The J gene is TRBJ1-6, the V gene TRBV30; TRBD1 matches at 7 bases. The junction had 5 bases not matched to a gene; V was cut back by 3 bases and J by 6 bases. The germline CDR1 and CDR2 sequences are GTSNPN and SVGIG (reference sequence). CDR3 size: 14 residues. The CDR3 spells CAWSGTVSNSPLHF. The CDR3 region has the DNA TGTGCCTGGAGCGGGACAGTTTCTAATTCACCCCTCCACTTT.

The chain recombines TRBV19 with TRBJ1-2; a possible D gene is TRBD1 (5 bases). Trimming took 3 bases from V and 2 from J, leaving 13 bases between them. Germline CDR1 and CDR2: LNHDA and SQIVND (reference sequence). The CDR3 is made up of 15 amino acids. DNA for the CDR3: TGTGCCAGTAGTATGGGGGACTTCCACAACTATGGCTACACCTTC. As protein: CASSMGDFHNYGYTF. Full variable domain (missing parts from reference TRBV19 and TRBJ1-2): DGGITQSPKYLFRKEGQNVTLSCEQNLNHDAMYWYRQDPGQGLRLIYYSQIVNDFQKGDIAEGYSVSREKKESFPLTVTSAQKNPTAFYLCASSMGDFHNYGYTFGSGTRLTVV.

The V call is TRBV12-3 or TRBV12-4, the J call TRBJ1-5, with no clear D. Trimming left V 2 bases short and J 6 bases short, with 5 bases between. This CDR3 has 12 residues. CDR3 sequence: CASSLIGQPQHF. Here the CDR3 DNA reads TGTGCCAGCAGTTTAATCGGTCAGCCCCAGCATTTT.

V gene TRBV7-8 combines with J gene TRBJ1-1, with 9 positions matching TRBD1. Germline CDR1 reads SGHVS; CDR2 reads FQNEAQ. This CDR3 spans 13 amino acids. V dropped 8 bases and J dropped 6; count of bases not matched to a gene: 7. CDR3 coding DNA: TGTGCCAGCCGTACAGGGGGCATCGCTGAAGCTTTCTTT. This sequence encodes CASRTGGIAEAFF. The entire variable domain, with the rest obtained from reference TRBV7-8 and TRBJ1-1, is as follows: GAGVSQSPRYKVAKRGQDVALRCDPISGHVSLFWYQQALGQGPEFLTYFQNEAQLDKSGLPSDRFFAERPEGSVSTLKIQRTQQEDSAVYLCASRTGGIAEAFFGQGTRLTVV.

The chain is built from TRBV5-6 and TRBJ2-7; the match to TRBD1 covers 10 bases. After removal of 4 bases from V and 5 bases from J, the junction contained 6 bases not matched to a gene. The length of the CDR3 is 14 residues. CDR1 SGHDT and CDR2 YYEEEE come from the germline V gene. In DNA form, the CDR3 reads TGTGCCAGCAGCCTAGGGACAGGGGCCAACGAGCAGTACTTC. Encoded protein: CASSLGTGANEQYF.

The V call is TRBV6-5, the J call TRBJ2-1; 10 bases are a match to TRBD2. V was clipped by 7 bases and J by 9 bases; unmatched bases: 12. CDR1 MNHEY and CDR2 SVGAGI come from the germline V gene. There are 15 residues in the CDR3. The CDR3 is CASTLIAGGFAEQFF. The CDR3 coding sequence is TGTGCCAGCACCCTAATAGCGGGGGGTTTCGCTGAGCAGTTCTTC.

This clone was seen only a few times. The CDR3 bases are TGTGCCAGCAGCGTCCGACAAGACCAAGAGACCCAGTACTTC. Protein sequence: CASSVRQDQETQYF. This chain uses TRBV9 with TRBJ2-5; no reliable D call. Trimming took off 2 bases at V and 0 bases at J, with 8 bases between the two ends. This CDR3 comprises 14 residues. Per germline, CDR1 SGDLS and CDR2 YYNGEE.

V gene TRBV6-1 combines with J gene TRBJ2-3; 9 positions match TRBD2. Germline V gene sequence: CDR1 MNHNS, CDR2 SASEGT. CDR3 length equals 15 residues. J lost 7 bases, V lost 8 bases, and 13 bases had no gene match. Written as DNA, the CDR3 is TGTGCCAGCGACGGCGGGGGGGCATTCGTGAATACGCAGTATTTT. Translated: CASDGGGAFVNTQYF.

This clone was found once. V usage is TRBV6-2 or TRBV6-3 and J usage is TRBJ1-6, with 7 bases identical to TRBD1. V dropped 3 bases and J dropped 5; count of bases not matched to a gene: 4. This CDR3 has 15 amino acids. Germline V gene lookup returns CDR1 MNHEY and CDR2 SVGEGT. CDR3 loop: CASSYHQGDNSPLHF. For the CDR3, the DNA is TGTGCCAGCAGTTATCACCAGGGGGATAATTCACCCCTCCACTTT.

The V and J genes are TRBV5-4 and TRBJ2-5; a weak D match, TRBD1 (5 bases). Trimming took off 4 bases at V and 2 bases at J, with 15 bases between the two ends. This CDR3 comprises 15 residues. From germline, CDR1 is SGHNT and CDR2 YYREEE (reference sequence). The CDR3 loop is CASSGDSLSQETQYF. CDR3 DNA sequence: TGTGCCAGCAGCGGAGACAGCCTCTCTCAAGAGACCCAGTACTTC. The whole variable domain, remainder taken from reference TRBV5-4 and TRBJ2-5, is ETGVTQSPTHLIKTRGQQVTLRCSSQSGHNTVSWYQQALGQGPQFIFQYYREEENGRGNFPPRFSGLQFPNYSSELNVNALELDDSALYLCASSGDSLSQETQYFGPGTRLLVL.